This T cell receptor beta chain stems from a study of cytomegalovirus exposure and HLA in healthy donors. TCRdb's copy holds only in-frame clones and misses some; the assay was immunoSEQ multiplex PCR. The repertoire consists of some 110,000 clones, with about 87% occurring once and the leading ten covering less than 2%. Study-level findings and limits: According to a subsequent analysis, TCR clusters from the first cohort were inclined to appear together in the roughly 130 validation repertoires.

Note on this clone: Its target is not known.

The CDR3 length is 17 residues. Germline V gene data show CDR1 as SGHRS and CDR2 as YFSETQ. V was clipped by 8 bases and J by 4 bases, with 27 bases between them. The chain combines TRBV5-1 with TRBJ2-5; a weak D match, TRBD2 (5 bases). The TCR comes from a woman in her late teens or twenties in good health and CMV-seropositive. The sequenced material came from PBMCs. Here the CDR3 reads CASGSGSIISGRETQYF. CDR3 sequence (DNA): TGCGCCAGTGGATCGGGCTCGATAATTTCGGGGAGAGAGACCCAGTACTTC.